Listed here are 7 T cell receptor beta chains from one sample, sequenced in a study of OX40 agonist ivuxolimab in advanced cancers. TCRdb keeps only in-frame clones here, not all; method: immunoSEQ multiplex PCR. Among 30,000 to 40,000 clones listed, 70% to 85% were seen once. This specimen was CD4+ or CD8+ T cells sorted from blood, taken in a trial of the OX40 agonist ivuxolimab. The receptors shown here come from an adult with an advanced solid tumor such as melanoma, head and neck, liver or kidney cancer.

This clone was seen only a few times. The chain is built from TRBV6-4 and TRBJ2-1, with TRBD2 identical over 10 bases. CDR3 size: 15 residues. Unmatched junction bases numbered 2, after V lost 4 bases and J lost 2 bases. Germline CDR1 MRHNA, CDR2 SNTAGT. The CDR3 protein is CASSVSGGTYNEQFF. The CDR3 nucleotides are TGTGCCAGCAGTGTTAGCGGGGGGACCTACAATGAGCAGTTCTTC.

This chain links TRBV30 with TRBJ2-2; TRBD2 agrees at 8 bases. Trimming removed 8 bases from V and 5 bases from J; junction bases left unmatched: 7. From germline, CDR1 is GTSNPN and CDR2 SVGIG (reference sequence). The CDR3 runs to 13 residues. This CDR3 is CAGGGGRTGELFF. DNA of the CDR3: TGTGCCGGGGGCGGGGGGCGGACCGGGGAGCTGTTTTTT.

CDR3: CASSEGLGQANTGELFF. The DNA of the CDR3 is TGTGCCAGCAGTGAAGGACTCGGACAGGCGAACACCGGGGAGCTGTTTTTT. The chain uses TRBV6-1 and TRBJ2-2; 7 bases are shared with TRBD1. The CDR3 sequence is 17 residues long. In germline, CDR1 is MNHNS, CDR2 SASEGT. V was pared by 1 base and J by 0 bases, with 5 bases of the junction left unmatched.

This clone was counted a few times. The chain joins TRBV4-1 to TRBJ2-4, with a tentative D call TRBD2 (5 bases). This CDR3 contains 15 residues. Germline loops: CDR1 MGHRA, CDR2 YSYEKL. The ends were cut back, 0 bases at V and 1 base at J, with 7 bases in the middle. The CDR3 region has the DNA TGCGCCAGCAGCCAAGAGGGAGCGGCCAAAAACATTCAGTACTTC. Translated: CASSQEGAAKNIQYF.

This chain joins TRBV5-4 and TRBJ2-7; D perhaps matches TRBD1 (5 bases). From germline, CDR1 is SGHNT and CDR2 YYREEE (reference sequence). The CDR3 consists of 14 residues. Trimming removed 4 bases at V and 4 bases at J, with 15 bases between. The CDR3 region has the DNA TGTGCCAGCAGCCAAGGTAGGGGTTCTTACGAGCAGTACTTC. This encodes CASSQGRGSYEQYF.

This chain connects TRBV27 to TRBJ2-7, with D perhaps TRBD2 (6 bases). The CDR3 contains 14 residues. CDR1 and CDR2 (germline): MNHEY, SMNVEV (reference sequence). Trimming cost V 3 bases and J 3 bases, with 12 bases left between them. The CDR3 reads CASSLSGELYEQYF. The CDR3 bases are TGTGCCAGCAGTTTGTCGGGGGAACTCTACGAGCAGTACTTC.

This clone was seen a single time. V is TRBV7-2 and J is TRBJ2-1; TRBD1 or TRBD2 may be the D gene (5 bases each). Germline V CDR1 and CDR2: SGHTA, FQGNSA. The CDR3 is made up of 16 amino acids. The V gene lost 4 bases and the J gene lost 5 bases, with 18 bases spanning the gap. The CDR3 nucleotides are TGTGCCAGCAGCTCGCCCTCCGGGACGTTCAACAATGAGCAGTTCTTC. It is translated as CASSSPSGTFNNEQFF.